This T cell receptor beta chain is from a study of blood T cell repertoires in COVID-19. Data came from immunoSEQ multiplex PCR; TCRdb stores just in-frame clones and leaves some out. The data show under 250,000 clones, 70% to 90% seen once. CDR3 length equals 16 residues. The V gene lost 5 bases and the J gene lost 0 bases, with 11 bases spanning the gap. In germline, CDR1 is WSHSY, CDR2 SAAADI. The TCR sequence derives from a woman in her forties or fifties with acute COVID-19. The rearrangement joins TRBV10-2 to TRBJ2-6; perhaps TRBD1 as D (6 bases). Material for sequencing was PBMCs or T cells enriched from blood (not recorded which). The CDR3 spells CASSRQESSGANVLTF. CDR3 in DNA: TGCGCCAGCAGTCGACAGGAGAGCTCTGGGGCCAACGTCCTGACTTTC.